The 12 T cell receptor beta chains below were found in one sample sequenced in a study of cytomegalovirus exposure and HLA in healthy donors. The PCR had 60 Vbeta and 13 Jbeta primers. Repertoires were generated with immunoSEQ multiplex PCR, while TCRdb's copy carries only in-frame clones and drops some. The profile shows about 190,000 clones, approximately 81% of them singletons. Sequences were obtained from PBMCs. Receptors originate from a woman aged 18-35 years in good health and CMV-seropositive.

The CDR3 DNA follows: TGTGCCAGCAGCGCCCTCCCGGGACTAGCGGGGGAAGAGACCCAGTACTTC. As protein: CASSALPGLAGEETQYF. The chain is built from TRBV9 and TRBJ2-5; 14 nucleotides match TRBD2. CDR1 is SGDLS and CDR2 is YYNGEE in the germline V gene. J lost 3 bases, V lost 3 bases, and 7 bases had no gene match. This CDR3 has 17 residues.

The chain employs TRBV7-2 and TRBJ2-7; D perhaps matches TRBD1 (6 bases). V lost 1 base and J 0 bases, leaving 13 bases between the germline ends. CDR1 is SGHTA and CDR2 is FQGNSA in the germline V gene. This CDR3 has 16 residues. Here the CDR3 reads CASSLVGQGNSYEQYV. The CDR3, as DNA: TGTGCCAGCAGCTTAGTAGGGCAGGGGAACTCCTACGAGCAGTACGTC.

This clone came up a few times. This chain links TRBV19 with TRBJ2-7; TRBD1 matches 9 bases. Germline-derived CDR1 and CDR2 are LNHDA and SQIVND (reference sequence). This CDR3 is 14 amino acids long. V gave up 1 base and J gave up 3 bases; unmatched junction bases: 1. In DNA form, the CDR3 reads TGTGCCAGTAGTATAGGACAGGGGGACTACGAGCAGTACTTC. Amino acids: CASSIGQGDYEQYF.

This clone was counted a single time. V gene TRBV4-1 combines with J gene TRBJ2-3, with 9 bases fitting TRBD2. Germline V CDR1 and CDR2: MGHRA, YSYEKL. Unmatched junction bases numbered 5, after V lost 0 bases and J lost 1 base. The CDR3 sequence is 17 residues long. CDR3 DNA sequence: TGCGCCAGCAGCCAAGATTTCGGACTAGCGCGCACAGATACGCAGTATTTT. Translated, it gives CASSQDFGLARTDTQYF.

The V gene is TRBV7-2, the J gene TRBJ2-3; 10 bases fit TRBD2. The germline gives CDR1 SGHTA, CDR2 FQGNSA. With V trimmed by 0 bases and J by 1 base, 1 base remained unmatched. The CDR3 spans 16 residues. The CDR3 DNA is TGTGCCAGCAGCTTAGCGCTAGCGGGGGGCACAGATACGCAGTATTTT. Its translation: CASSLALAGGTDTQYF. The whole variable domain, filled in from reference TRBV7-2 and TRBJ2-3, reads GAGVSQSPSNKVTEKGKDVELRCDPISGHTALYWYRQSLGQGLEFLIYFQGNSAPDKSGLPSDRFSAERTGGSVSTLTIQRTQQEDSAVYLCASSLALAGGTDTQYFGPGTRLTVL.

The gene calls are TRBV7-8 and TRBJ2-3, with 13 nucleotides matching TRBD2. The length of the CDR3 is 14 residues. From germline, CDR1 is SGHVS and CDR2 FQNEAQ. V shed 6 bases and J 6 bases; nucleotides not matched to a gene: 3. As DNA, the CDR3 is TGTGCCAGCAGACTAGCGGGGGGGCGGGATACGCAGTATTTT. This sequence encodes CASRLAGGRDTQYF.

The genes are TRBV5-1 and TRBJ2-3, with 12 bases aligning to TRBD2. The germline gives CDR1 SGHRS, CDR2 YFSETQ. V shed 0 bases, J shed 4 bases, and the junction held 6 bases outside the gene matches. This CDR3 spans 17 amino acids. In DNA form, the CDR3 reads TGCGCCAGCAGCTTGGGCCTAGCGGGGGGGCCCGCAGATACGCAGTATTTT. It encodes CASSLGLAGGPADTQYF.

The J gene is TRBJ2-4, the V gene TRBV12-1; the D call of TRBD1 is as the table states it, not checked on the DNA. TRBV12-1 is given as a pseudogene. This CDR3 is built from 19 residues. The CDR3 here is CASSSRQGATSLAKNIQYF. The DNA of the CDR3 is TGTGCCAGCAGCTCCCGACAGGGGGCTACCTCTCTAGCCAAAAACATTCAGTACTTC.

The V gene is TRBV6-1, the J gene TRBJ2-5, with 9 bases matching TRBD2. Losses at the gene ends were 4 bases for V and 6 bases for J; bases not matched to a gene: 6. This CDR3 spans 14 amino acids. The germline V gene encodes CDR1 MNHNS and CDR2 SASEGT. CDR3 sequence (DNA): TGTGCCAGCAGTGGGACTAGCGCGGTCCAGACCCAGTACTTC. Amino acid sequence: CASSGTSAVQTQYF.

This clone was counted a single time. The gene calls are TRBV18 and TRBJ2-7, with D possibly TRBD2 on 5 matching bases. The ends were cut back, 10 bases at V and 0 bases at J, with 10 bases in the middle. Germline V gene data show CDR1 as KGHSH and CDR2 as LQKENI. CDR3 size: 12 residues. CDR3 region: CATGLHSYEQYF. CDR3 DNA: TGTGCCACCGGACTGCACTCCTACGAGCAGTACTTC.

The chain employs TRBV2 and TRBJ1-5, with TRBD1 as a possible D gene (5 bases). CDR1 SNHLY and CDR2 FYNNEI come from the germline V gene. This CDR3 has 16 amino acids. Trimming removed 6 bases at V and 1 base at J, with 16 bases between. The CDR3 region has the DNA TGTGCCAGCAGAGCAGACAGTGACATAAGCAATCAGCCCCAGCATTTT. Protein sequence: CASRADSDISNQPQHF.

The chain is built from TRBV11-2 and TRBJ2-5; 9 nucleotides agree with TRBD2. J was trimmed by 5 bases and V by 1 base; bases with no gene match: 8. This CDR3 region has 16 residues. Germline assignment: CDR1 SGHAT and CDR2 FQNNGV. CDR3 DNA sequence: TGTGCCAGCAGCTTAGCCCAGCGGGGGGTGGAGGAGACCCAGTACTTC. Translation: CASSLAQRGVEETQYF. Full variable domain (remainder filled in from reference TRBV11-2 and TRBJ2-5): EAGVAQSPRYKIIEKRQSVAFWCNPISGHATLYWYQQILGQGPKLLIQFQNNGVVDDSQLPKDRFSAERLKGVDSTLKIQPAKLEDSAVYLCASSLAQRGVEETQYFGPGTRLLVL.